This T cell receptor (beta chain) was retrieved from a study of human T cells and chemical hapten exposure. This clonotype counts as medium-sized. Trimming left V 8 bases short and J 1 base short, with 8 bases between. CDR1 SQVTM and CDR2 ANQGSEA come from the germline V gene. The CDR3 is 12 amino acids. As handled by the study authors: Ranging from roughly 23,224 to 700,000, TCR counts per sample had a median value of 95,638. TCRdb reanalysed the RACE reads using MiXCR and keeps one entry per CDR3 protein. The V and J calls reflect TCRdb's pipeline rather than the authors' work. The data contain about 160,000 distinct CDR3 sequences, 28% of them singletons. Indicated time point: patch test 3, about 24 weeks after DPC sensitization. Treatment meaning: therapeutic diphenylcyclopropenone sensitization with weekly scalp DPC.

This sequence was found in a woman between 18 and 30 years old with alopecia areata. Some clones in this sample may be carry-over from other donors' samples. The source material was whole blood, sampled in connection with sensitization to the hapten diphenylcyclopropenone (DPC). The chain couples TRBV29-1 to TRBJ2-2, with no clear D. The CDR3 DNA reads as TGCAGCTCTTCGTGGAACACCGGGGAGCTGTTTTTT. It translates to CSSSWNTGELFF.